These T cell receptor beta chains were read from a single sample in a study of cytomegalovirus exposure and HLA in healthy donors. Assay: immunoSEQ multiplex PCR; the TCRdb copy retains only in-frame clones and omits some. This sample contains under 70,000 clones. Sequencing was performed on PBMCs. These receptors were taken from a female donor in good health and CMV-seropositive. Each CDR3 is given with its conserved first and last residue. The D gene is left open where the match is weak.

CASSLSGTGIGTTDTQYF	TGTGCCAGCAGTTTATCGGGGACAGGGATTGGGACCACAGATACGCAGTATTTT	TRBV27	TRBJ2-3	TRBD1
CASNHISSGNTIYF	TGTGCCAGTAACCATATTAGCTCTGGAAACACCATATATTTT	TRBV19	TRBJ1-3	NA
CASSRDRWENQPQHF	TGTGCCAGCAGCAGAGACAGGTGGGAGAATCAGCCCCAGCATTTT	TRBV7-2	TRBJ1-5	NA
CASSVSPVGFEAFF	TGTGCCAGCAGCGTCTCCCCCGTCGGGTTTGAAGCTTTCTTT	TRBV9	TRBJ1-1	NA
CASNPKRVGQGDEQYF	TGTGCCAGCAACCCTAAGAGAGTGGGACAGGGGGACGAGCAGTACTTC	TRBV7-8	TRBJ2-7	TRBD1
CASSGLAEETDNEQFF	TGTGCCAGCAGCGGACTAGCGGAAGAGACCGACAATGAGCAGTTCTTC	TRBV9	TRBJ2-1	TRBD2
CASSYGAGGLSDTQYF	TGTGCCAGCAGTTATGGGGCGGGGGGGCTGTCAGATACGCAGTATTTT	TRBV6-5	TRBJ2-3	TRBD2
CASRAGTGALKGVSPLHF	TGTGCCAGTAGAGCCGGGACAGGGGCGTTGAAGGGAGTTTCACCCCTCCACTTT	TRBV19	TRBJ1-6	TRBD1
CSVRGWGEQYF	TGCAGCGTAAGAGGGTGGGGCGAGCAGTACTTC	TRBV29-1	TRBJ2-7	NA
CASSSGLAGAAETQYF	TGTGCCAGCAGCTCCGGACTAGCGGGAGCCGCCGAGACCCAGTACTTC	TRBV7-3	TRBJ2-5	TRBD2
CASSSGQKPRHEQYF	TGTGCCAGCAGCTCCGGACAGAAGCCTCGCCACGAGCAGTACTTC	TRBV7-2	TRBJ2-7	NA
CASTISGANYNEQFF	TGTGCCAGTACCATTAGCGGGGCGAACTACAATGAGCAGTTCTTC	TRBV19	TRBJ2-1	TRBD2
CASSLKQGVTEAFF	TGTGCCAGTAGTCTTAAACAGGGAGTCACTGAAGCTTTCTTT	TRBV19	TRBJ1-1	NA
CASSNYMNTEAFF	TGTGCCAGCAGCAACTACATGAACACTGAAGCTTTCTTT	TRBV11-3	TRBJ1-1	NA
CAWSERLAGYNEQFF	TGTGCCTGGAGTGAGAGACTAGCGGGGTACAATGAGCAGTTCTTC	TRBV30	TRBJ2-1	TRBD2
CASSQSTDTQYF	TGTGCCAGCAGCCAATCAACAGATACGCAGTATTTT	TRBV7-2	TRBJ2-3	NA
CASSVGAWGTGTYEQYF	TGTGCCAGCAGCGTAGGCGCCTGGGGGACAGGGACCTACGAGCAGTACTTC	TRBV9	TRBJ2-7	TRBD1
CSVEDFGGGNGYTF	TGCAGCGTTGAAGATTTCGGGGGAGGTAATGGCTACACCTTC	TRBV29-1	TRBJ1-2	NA
CASATGNTGELFF	TGCGCCAGCGCTACAGGGAACACCGGGGAGCTGTTTTTT	TRBV5-1	TRBJ2-2	NA
CASSLTGIDSNQPQHF	TGTGCCAGCAGCTTAACCGGTATAGATAGCAATCAGCCCCAGCATTTT	TRBV7-2	TRBJ1-5	NA
CAWDRVNTGELFF	TGTGCCTGGGACAGGGTGAACACCGGGGAGCTGTTTTTT	TRBV30	TRBJ2-2	TRBD1
CASSPGREASEQYF	TGTGCCAGCAGCCCCGGTAGGGAGGCGAGCGAGCAGTACTTC	TRBV4-2	TRBJ2-7	NA
CASKREGDTEAFF	TGTGCCAGCAAGCGAGAAGGGGACACTGAAGCTTTCTTT	TRBV28	TRBJ1-1	NA
CASSGGHGNYEQYF	TGTGCCAGCAGTGGCGGGCATGGGAACTACGAGCAGTACTTC	TRBV6-1	TRBJ2-7	NA
CASSQEWGPGQGNEKLFF	TGCGCCAGCAGCCAAGAGTGGGGTCCGGGACAGGGAAATGAAAAACTGTTTTTT	TRBV4-3	TRBJ1-4	TRBD1
CASSLDATGTDTQYF	TGCGCCAGCAGCCTGGATGCCACAGGCACAGATACGCAGTATTTT	TRBV4-3	TRBJ2-3	NA
CSVNGASGDYGYTF	TGCAGCGTAAACGGGGCCAGCGGGGACTATGGCTACACCTTC	TRBV29-1	TRBJ1-2	NA
CASSQQAGNTEAFF	TGCGCCAGCAGTCAACAGGCTGGGAACACTGAAGCTTTCTTT	TRBV23-1	TRBJ1-1	NA
CASSSDSSNQPQHF	TGTGCCAGCAGTTCCGACAGTAGCAATCAGCCCCAGCATTTT	TRBV6-6	TRBJ1-5	NA
CASWDRPHQPQHF	TGTGCCAGCTGGGACAGGCCCCATCAGCCCCAGCATTTT	TRBV19	TRBJ1-5	TRBD1
CASSLTRNTEAFF	TGTGCCAGCAGTTTAACCAGGAACACTGAAGCTTTCTTT	TRBV27	TRBJ1-1	NA
CASAPLGSYEQYF	TGTGCCAGCGCTCCGCTCGGCTCCTACGAGCAGTACTTC	TRBV18	TRBJ2-7	NA
CASSYGQGGTTDKQYF	TGTGCCAGCAGTTACGGTCAGGGGGGAACCACAGATAAGCAGTATTTT	TRBV6-6	TRBJ2-3	NA
CASSVDRQGAYGYTF	TGTGCCAGCAGCGTAGACCGCCAGGGCGCGTATGGCTACACCTTC	TRBV9	TRBJ1-2	NA
CASSSLAVSTDTQYF	TGTGCCAGCAGCAGCCTAGCGGTTAGCACAGATACGCAGTATTTT	TRBV9	TRBJ2-3	TRBD2
CASSLPGKRGYTF	TGTGCCAGCAGCTTGCCGGGGAAGAGAGGCTACACCTTC	TRBV11-2	TRBJ1-2	NA
CASSYRVGRGHGYTF	TGTGCCAGCAGTTATCGCGTCGGCAGGGGCCATGGCTACACCTTC	TRBV28	TRBJ1-2	NA
CASSQSRQGTYEQYF	TGCGCCAGCAGCCAATCCCGGCAGGGGACCTACGAGCAGTACTTC	TRBV4-3	TRBJ2-7	NA
CAWSVGDRDAYEQYF	TGTGCCTGGAGTGTGGGCGACAGGGACGCCTACGAGCAGTACTTC	TRBV30	TRBJ2-7	TRBD1
CASSLMRDSYEQYF	TGTGCCAGCAGTTTGATGCGGGACTCCTACGAGCAGTACTTC	TRBV28	TRBJ2-7	NA
CASSQSRNTGELFF	TGCGCCAGCAGCCAGAGCCGAAATACCGGGGAGCTGTTTTTT	TRBV4-3	TRBJ2-2	NA
CASSLTGGAYGYTF	TGTGCCAGCAGCCTGACAGGGGGAGCCTATGGCTACACCTTC	TRBV28	TRBJ1-2	TRBD1
CASRGAGYEQYF	TGTGCCAGCAGGGGGGCCGGCTACGAGCAGTACTTC	TRBV27	TRBJ2-7	NA
CAIRQGGDTEAFF	TGTGCCATCCGACAGGGCGGGGACACTGAAGCTTTCTTT	TRBV10-3	TRBJ1-1	TRBD1
CASSQGSGTGDEQYF	TGCGCCAGCAGCCAGGGTTCCGGGACAGGGGACGAGCAGTACTTC	TRBV4-3	TRBJ2-7	TRBD1
CASSLGAPGQGGDGYTF	TGTGCCAGCAGCTTAGGGGCCCCGGGACAGGGGGGCGATGGCTACACCTTC	TRBV7-2	TRBJ1-2	TRBD1
CASSPDHGGTEAFF	TGTGCCAGCTCACCCGACCACGGGGGCACTGAAGCTTTCTTT	TRBV18	TRBJ1-1	NA
CASSIGGAAGSSYEQYF	TGTGCCAGTAGTATAGGGGGAGCGGCAGGCAGCTCCTACGAGCAGTACTTC	TRBV19	TRBJ2-7	NA
CASSAGTGEGTEAFF	TGTGCCAGCAGCGCCGGGACAGGGGAAGGTACTGAAGCTTTCTTT	TRBV11-2	TRBJ1-1	TRBD1
CASSSIDGAYEQYF	TGTGCCAGCTCATCCATTGACGGGGCCTACGAGCAGTACTTC	TRBV18	TRBJ2-7	NA
CASSQPGLTAWLSYNEQFF	TGTGCCAGCAGCCAACCAGGATTGACAGCCTGGTTATCCTACAATGAGCAGTTCTTC	TRBV4-2	TRBJ2-1	NA
CASGQPDRGVNQPQHF	TGTGCCAGCGGTCAACCCGACAGGGGAGTTAATCAGCCCCAGCATTTT	TRBV28	TRBJ1-5	TRBD1
CSGTTGSDQPQHF	TGCAGCGGTACGACAGGGTCGGATCAGCCCCAGCATTTT	TRBV29-1	TRBJ1-5	TRBD1
CASSLTVSQQPQHF	TGTGCCAGCAGCTTGACAGTCTCTCAGCAGCCCCAGCATTTT	TRBV7-2	TRBJ1-5	NA
CASSLVGPGQGMNTEAFF	TGCGCCAGCAGCTTGGTGGGGCCGGGACAGGGCATGAACACTGAAGCTTTCTTT	TRBV5-1	TRBJ1-1	TRBD1